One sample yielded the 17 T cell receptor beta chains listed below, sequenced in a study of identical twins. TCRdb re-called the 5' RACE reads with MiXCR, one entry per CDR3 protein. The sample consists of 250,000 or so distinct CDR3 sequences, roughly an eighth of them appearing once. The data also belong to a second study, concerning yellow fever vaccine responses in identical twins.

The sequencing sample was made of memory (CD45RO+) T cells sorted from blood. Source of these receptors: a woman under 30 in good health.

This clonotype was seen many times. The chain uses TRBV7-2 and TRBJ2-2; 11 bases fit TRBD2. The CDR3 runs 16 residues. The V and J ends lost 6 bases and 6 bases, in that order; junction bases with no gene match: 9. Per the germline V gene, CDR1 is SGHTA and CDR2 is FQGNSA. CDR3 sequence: CASSSYSGGAAGELFF. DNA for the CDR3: TGTGCCAGCAGTTCCTATAGCGGGGGGGCGGCCGGGGAGCTGTTTTTT.

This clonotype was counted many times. In DNA, the CDR3 is TGTGCCAGCGGGAGTAGCCCAGATACGCAGTATTTT. Amino acids: CASGSSPDTQYF. This rearrangement joins TRBV10-3 to TRBJ2-3, with TRBD2 identical over 7 bases. Germline CDR1 is ENHRY and CDR2 is SYGVKD. The junction had 5 bases not matched to a gene; V was cut back by 10 bases and J by 4 bases. CDR3 size: 12 residues.

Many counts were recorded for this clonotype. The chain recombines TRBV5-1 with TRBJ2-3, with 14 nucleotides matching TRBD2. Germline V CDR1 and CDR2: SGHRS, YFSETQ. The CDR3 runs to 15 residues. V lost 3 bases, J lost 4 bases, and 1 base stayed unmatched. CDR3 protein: CASSWTSGGPDTQYF. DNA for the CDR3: TGCGCCAGCAGCTGGACTAGCGGGGGGCCAGATACGCAGTATTTT.

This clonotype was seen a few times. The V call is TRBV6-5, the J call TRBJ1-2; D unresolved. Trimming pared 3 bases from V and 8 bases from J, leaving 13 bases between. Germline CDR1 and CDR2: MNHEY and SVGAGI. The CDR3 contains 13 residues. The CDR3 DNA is TGTGCCAGCAGTTATGCGGGGTCGGGGGGCTACACCTTC. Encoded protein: CASSYAGSGGYTF.

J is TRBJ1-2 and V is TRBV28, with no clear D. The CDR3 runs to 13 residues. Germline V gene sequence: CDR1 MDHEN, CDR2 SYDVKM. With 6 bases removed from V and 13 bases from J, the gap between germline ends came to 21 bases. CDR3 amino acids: CASSPTFGGEVTF. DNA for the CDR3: TGTGCCAGCAGCCCAACGTTCGGAGGCGAAGTCACCTTC.

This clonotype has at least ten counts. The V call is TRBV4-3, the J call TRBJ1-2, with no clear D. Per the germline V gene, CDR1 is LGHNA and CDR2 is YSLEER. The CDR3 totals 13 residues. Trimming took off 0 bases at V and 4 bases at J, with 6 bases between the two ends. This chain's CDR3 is CASSQDPSYGYTF. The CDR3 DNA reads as TGCGCCAGCAGCCAAGATCCCTCCTATGGCTACACCTTC.

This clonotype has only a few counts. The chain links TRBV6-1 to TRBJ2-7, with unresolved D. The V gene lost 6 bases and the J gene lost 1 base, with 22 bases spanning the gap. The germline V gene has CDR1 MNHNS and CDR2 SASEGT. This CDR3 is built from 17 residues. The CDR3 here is CASSHPISRYPSYEQYF. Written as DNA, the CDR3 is TGTGCCAGCAGCCACCCCATATCTAGATACCCGTCCTACGAGCAGTACTTC.

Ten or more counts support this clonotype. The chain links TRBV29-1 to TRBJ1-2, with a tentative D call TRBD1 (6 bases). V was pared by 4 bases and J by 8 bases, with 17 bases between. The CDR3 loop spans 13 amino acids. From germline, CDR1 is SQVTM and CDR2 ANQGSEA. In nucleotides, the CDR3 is TGCAGCGTTGCGGGTACAACAGGGAAAGGCTACACCTTC. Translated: CSVAGTTGKGYTF.

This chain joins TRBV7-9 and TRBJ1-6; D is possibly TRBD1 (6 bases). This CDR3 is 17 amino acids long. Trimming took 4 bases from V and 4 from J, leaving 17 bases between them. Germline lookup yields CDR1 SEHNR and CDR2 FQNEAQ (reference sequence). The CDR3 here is CASSSGTPSQYNSPLHF. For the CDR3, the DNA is TGTGCCAGCAGCTCCGGGACACCATCCCAGTATAATTCACCCCTCCACTTT.

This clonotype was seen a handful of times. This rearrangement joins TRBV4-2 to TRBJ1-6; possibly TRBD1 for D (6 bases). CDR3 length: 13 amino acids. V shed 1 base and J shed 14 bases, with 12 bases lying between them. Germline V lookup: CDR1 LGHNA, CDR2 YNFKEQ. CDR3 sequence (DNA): TGTGCCAGCAGCCAAGCGGGGGCCTGGTCCCTCCACTTT. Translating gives CASSQAGAWSLHF.

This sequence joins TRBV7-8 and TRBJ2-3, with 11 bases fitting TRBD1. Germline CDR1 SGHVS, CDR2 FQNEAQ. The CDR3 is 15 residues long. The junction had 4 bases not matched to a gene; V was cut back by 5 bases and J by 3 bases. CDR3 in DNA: TGTGCCAGCAGCCAGGACAGGGGGCCAACAGATACGCAGTATTTT. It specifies CASSQDRGPTDTQYF.

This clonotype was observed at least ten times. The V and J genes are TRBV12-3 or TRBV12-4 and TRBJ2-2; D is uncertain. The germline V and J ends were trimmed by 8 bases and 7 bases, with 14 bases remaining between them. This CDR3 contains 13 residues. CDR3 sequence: CASCPWGDGELFF. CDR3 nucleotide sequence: TGTGCCAGCTGCCCATGGGGTGACGGGGAGCTGTTTTTT.

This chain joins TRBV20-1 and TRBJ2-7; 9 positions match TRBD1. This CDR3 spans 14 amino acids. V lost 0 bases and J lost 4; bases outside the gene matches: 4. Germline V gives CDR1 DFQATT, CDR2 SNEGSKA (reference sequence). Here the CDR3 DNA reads TGCAGTGCTAGAGATCCCGGACAGGGGTACGAGCAGTACTTC. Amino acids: CSARDPGQGYEQYF.

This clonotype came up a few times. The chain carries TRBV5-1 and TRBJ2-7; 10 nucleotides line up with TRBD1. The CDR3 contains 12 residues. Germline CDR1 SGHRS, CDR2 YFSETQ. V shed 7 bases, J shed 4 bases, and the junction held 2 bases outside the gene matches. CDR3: CASGTGAYEQYF. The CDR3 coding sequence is TGCGCCAGCGGGACAGGGGCATACGAGCAGTACTTC.

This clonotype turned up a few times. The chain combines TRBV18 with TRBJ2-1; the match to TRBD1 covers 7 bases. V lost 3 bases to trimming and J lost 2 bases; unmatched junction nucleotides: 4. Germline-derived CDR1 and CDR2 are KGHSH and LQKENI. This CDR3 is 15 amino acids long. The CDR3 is CASSPTGMAYNEQFF. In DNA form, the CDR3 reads TGTGCCAGCTCACCGACAGGGATGGCCTACAATGAGCAGTTCTTC.

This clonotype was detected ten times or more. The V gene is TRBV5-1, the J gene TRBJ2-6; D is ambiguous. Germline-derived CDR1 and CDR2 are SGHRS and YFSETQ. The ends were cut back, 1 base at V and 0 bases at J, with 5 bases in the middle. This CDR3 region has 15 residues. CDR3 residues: CASSLTSSGANVLTF. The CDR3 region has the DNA TGCGCCAGCAGCTTGACAAGCTCTGGGGCCAACGTCCTGACTTTC.

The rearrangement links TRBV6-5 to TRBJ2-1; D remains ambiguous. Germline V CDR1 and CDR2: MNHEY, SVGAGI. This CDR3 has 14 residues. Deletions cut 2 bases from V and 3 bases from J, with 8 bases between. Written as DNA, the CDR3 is TGTGCCAGCAGTTACAGTCGGCACTACAATGAGCAGTTCTTC. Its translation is CASSYSRHYNEQFF.